This entry features one TCR beta chain sequence. V shed 0 bases and J 2 bases; nucleotides not matched to a gene: 10. CDR3 size: 18 residues. Germline V gene lookup returns CDR1 LGHDT and CDR2 YNNKEL (reference sequence). Both CD4+ and CD8+ T cells were negatively isolated, and TEMRA cells underwent FACS enrichment. The sample is drawn from a study of CD8 T cells in Susac syndrome. Roughly 0.5 to 1 ug RNA was reverse transcribed with random hexamers. Amplification of TCR beta CDR3 by immunoSEQ multiplex PCR spanned 54 Vbeta and 13 Jbeta. TCRdb used MiXCR to reprocess the immunoSEQ multiplex PCR reads, holding one entry per CDR3 protein. Among roughly 330,000 distinct CDR3 sequences listed, about 91% were seen once.

The TCR comes from a human donor with multiple sclerosis. The chain has TRBV3-1 and TRBJ1-3; 7 nucleotides agree with TRBD1. Specimen: CD4+ T cells from PBMCs. CDR3 amino acids: CASSQDGITGVPGNTIYF. DNA for the CDR3: TGTGCCAGCAGCCAAGACGGAATCACAGGGGTTCCTGGAAACACCATATATTTT.